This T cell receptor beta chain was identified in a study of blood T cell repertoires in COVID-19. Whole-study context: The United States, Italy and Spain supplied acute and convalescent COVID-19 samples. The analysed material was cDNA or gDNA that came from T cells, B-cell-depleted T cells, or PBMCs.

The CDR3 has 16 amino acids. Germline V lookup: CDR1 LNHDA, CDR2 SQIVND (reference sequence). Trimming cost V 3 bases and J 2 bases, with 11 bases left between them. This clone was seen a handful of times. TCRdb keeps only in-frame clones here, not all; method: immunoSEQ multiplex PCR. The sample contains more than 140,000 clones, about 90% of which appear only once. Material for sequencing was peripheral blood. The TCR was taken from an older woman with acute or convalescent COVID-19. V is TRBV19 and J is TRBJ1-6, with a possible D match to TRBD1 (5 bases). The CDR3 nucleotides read TGTGCCAGTAGTATGGACATTATACCCTATAATTCACCCCTCCACTTT. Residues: CASSMDIIPYNSPLHF.